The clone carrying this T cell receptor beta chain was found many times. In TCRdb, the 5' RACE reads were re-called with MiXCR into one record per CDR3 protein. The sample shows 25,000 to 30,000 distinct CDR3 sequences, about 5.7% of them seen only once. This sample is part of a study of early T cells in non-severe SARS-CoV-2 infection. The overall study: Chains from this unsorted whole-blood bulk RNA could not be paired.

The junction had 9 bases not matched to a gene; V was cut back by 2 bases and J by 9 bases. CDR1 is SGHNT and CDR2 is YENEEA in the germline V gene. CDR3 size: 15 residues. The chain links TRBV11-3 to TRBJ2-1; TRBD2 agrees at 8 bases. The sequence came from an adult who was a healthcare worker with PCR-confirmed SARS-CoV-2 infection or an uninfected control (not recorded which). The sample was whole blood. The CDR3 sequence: CASSLWSSGMTEQFF. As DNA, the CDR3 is TGTGCCAGCAGCTTATGGAGTAGCGGGATGACTGAGCAGTTCTTC.